This is a list of T cell receptor beta chains from one sample in a study of radiation and T cells in renal cell carcinoma. TCRdb's copy holds only in-frame clones and misses some; the assay was immunoSEQ multiplex PCR. This sample has roughly 120,000 clones; roughly 80% occur once, and the top ten carry approximately 3%. The input for sequencing was blood, taken from a patient whose treatment included radiotherapy and nephrectomy. Source of these receptors: an older woman with renal cell carcinoma. Both conserved end residues are part of each CDR3. Fields, in order: clone size, V gene, J gene, D gene, CDR3 DNA, CDR3 protein. The D gene is left open where the match is weak. Clone size is shown for a subset of rows, as once, few, many or a class of expanded clone.

.	TRBV5-6	TRBJ1-1	.	TGTGCCAGCAGCTTTGGGGGTTGGATGGCTGAAGCTTTCTTT	CASSFGGWMAEAFF
few	TRBV5-8	TRBJ1-1	.	TGTGCCAGCAGCGCCCGACGGAGTAACACTGAAGCTTTCTTT	CASSARRSNTEAFF
.	TRBV6-6	TRBJ1-2	.	TGTGCCAGCAGCCAGACCCCCGGGAGGTATGGCTACACCTTC	CASSQTPGRYGYTF
once	TRBV30	TRBJ1-6	TRBD1	TGTGCCTACGGGACAGGGGAGTATGGTTCACCCCTCCACTTT	CAYGTGEYGSPLHF
.	TRBV6-5	TRBJ2-1	.	TGTGCCAGCAGTTACTCAGGGGGGATCCTACGCAATGAGCAGTTCTTC	CASSYSGGILRNEQFF
.	TRBV29-1	TRBJ2-4	TRBD1	TGCAGCGGGATCCTCCGGACAGGAGAAAACATTCAGTACTTC	CSGILRTGENIQYF
.	TRBV9	TRBJ1-2	TRBD1	TGTGCCAGCAGCGTACTAGGGGACAGCGGGTATGGCTACACCTTC	CASSVLGDSGYGYTF
.	TRBV5-6	TRBJ1-5	.	TGTGCCAGCAGCTTAAGAACACCTTATCAGCCCCAGCATTTT	CASSLRTPYQPQHF
.	TRBV6-1	TRBJ1-6	.	TGTGCCAGCAGCCCGCAGACAGTTCCCCTCCACTTT	CASSPQTVPLHF
once	TRBV27	TRBJ1-2	.	TGTGCCAGCAGTTTATCGCAGGTTAACTATGGCTACACCTTC	CASSLSQVNYGYTF
.	TRBV11-2	TRBJ1-5	.	TGTGCCAGCAGCTTAGTGGCTGGGAGTGTAGCTCAGCCCCAGCATTTT	CASSLVAGSVAQPQHF
.	TRBV6-1	TRBJ2-2	.	TGTGCCAGCAGGTGGGGGGAGAACACCGGGGAGCTGTTTTTT	CASRWGENTGELFF
.	TRBV9	TRBJ2-3	TRBD2	TGTGCCAGCAGCGTCTGGGCTAGCGGGGGGGCAGATACGCAGTATTTT	CASSVWASGGADTQYF
.	TRBV27	TRBJ2-2	.	TGTGCCAGCAGCACAAACACCGGGGAGCTGTTTTTT	CASSTNTGELFF
.	TRBV29-1	TRBJ1-1	TRBD1	TGCAGCGTCAGGGGGCGCGGGGACGGGAACACTGAAGCTTTCTTT	CSVRGRGDGNTEAFF
once	TRBV25-1	TRBJ1-2	.	TGTGCCAGCAGCCGCGACAACTATGGCTACACCTTC	CASSRDNYGYTF
.	TRBV7-2	TRBJ2-1	TRBD2	TGTGCCAGCAGCTTAGTGGCTAGCGGGAGGTATGGCGATGAGCAGTTCTTC	CASSLVASGRYGDEQFF